Listed below are T cell receptor beta chains from one sample, sequenced in a study of blood T cell repertoires in COVID-19. Profiling relied on immunoSEQ multiplex PCR, and the TCRdb table lists in-frame clones only, not all of them. The sample records fewer than 120,000 clones, 70% to 80% being singletons. Input material: peripheral blood. The receptor source for this set is a woman aged 55 to 70 with acute or convalescent COVID-19. The CDR3 runs from the conserved cysteine through the conserved F or W. Each record gives: CDR3 DNA, CDR3 protein, clone size, D gene, V gene, J gene. A D gene is named only where the DNA matches it firmly. Size is omitted from some rows. Given values are once, few, many or a class for expanded clones.

TGTGCCAGCAGCTCATTCACGACAGGCGAAAAACTGTTTTTT,CASSSFTTGEKLFF,NA,NA,TRBV9,TRBJ1-4
TGTGCCAGCTCATCCCCGACAGGATGGGCCAACGTCCTGACTTTC,CASSSPTGWANVLTF,NA,NA,TRBV18,TRBJ2-6
TGTGCCAGCAGTAGCCCCCTAGAGTCAGATACGCAGTATTTT,CASSSPLESDTQYF,NA,NA,TRBV6-5,TRBJ2-3
TGTGCCAGCAGTAGGACTAGCGCTGAAAACATTCAGTACTTC,CASSRTSAENIQYF,NA,TRBD2,TRBV28,TRBJ2-4
TGTGCCAGCAGCCAGGCAGGGGCGCGGGGCTACACCTTC,CASSQAGARGYTF,NA,NA,TRBV3-1/TRBV3-2,TRBJ1-2
TGTGCCAGCAGGAGGGACAGGAGCAATCAGCCCCAGCATTTT,CASRRDRSNQPQHF,NA,TRBD1,TRBV2,TRBJ1-5
TGTGCCAGCAGCTTAGGTTCTGGGGCATTGGAGACCCAGTACTTC,CASSLGSGALETQYF,NA,NA,TRBV7-2,TRBJ2-5
TGTGCAAGTCGCTTAAGGTGGATGGGCAGCTACGAGCAGTACTTC,CASRLRWMGSYEQYF,NA,NA,TRBV12-2,TRBJ2-7
TGTGCCTGGAGTGTAGATCGGGGAGGGACCTACAATGAGCAGTTCTTC,CAWSVDRGGTYNEQFF,NA,TRBD2,TRBV30,TRBJ2-1
TGTGCCACCAGTGACGGCTCCTACGAGCAGTACTTC,CATSDGSYEQYF,NA,NA,TRBV24-1,TRBJ2-7
TGTGCCAGCAGTTACAACGCGGGTCTTATAGGCTACACCTTC,CASSYNAGLIGYTF,NA,NA,TRBV6-5,TRBJ1-2
TGTGCCAGCAGCTTAATGGCAGGGGGCAGCGAGCAGTACTTC,CASSLMAGGSEQYF,NA,TRBD1,TRBV7-8,TRBJ2-7
TGTGCCAGCAGTTCCTCCCGGGACAGGGTTGGCTATGGCTACACCTTC,CASSSSRDRVGYGYTF,NA,TRBD1,TRBV27,TRBJ1-2
TGTGCCAGTAGCCTCCAGGGTAATCATTCACCCCTCCACTTT,CASSLQGNHSPLHF,NA,NA,TRBV19,TRBJ1-6
TGTGCCAGCAGGGCCATGTCGGGAGGGGCGGGGGCCAACGTCCTGACTTTC,CASRAMSGGAGANVLTF,NA,TRBD2,TRBV25-1,TRBJ2-6
TGTGCCAGCAGCCAAGATTGCGCTGGCTGGGCGACAGGGCGATATAGCAATCAGCCCCAGCATTTT,CASSQDCAGWATGRYSNQPQHF,few,TRBD1,TRBV3-1/TRBV3-2,TRBJ1-5
TGTGCCAGCAGCTTGGACAGGGCTAATTCACCCCTCCACTTT,CASSLDRANSPLHF,NA,NA,TRBV5-6,TRBJ1-6
TGTGCCAGCAGCCTGCGAAAGGGGTTCTACACTGAAGCTTTCTTT,CASSLRKGFYTEAFF,NA,NA,TRBV3-1/TRBV3-2,TRBJ1-1
TGTGCCAGCAGCCAAGAACGGGATGCGGGTGAAGCTTTCTTT,CASSQERDAGEAFF,NA,NA,TRBV14,TRBJ1-1
TGTGCCAGCAGCTGGGCGGGACGCAATCAGCCCCAGCATTTT,CASSWAGRNQPQHF,NA,NA,TRBV28,TRBJ1-5
TGTGCCTGGAGTGGGGACAGGGCGAACTATGGCTACACCTTC,CAWSGDRANYGYTF,NA,TRBD1,TRBV30,TRBJ1-2
TGTGCCTGGCCGCTACCGGGACAGGGGAATCAGCCCCAGCATTTT,CAWPLPGQGNQPQHF,NA,TRBD1,TRBV30,TRBJ1-5
TGTGCCAGCTCCAAGTCGGGACTTGGGAACACTGAAGCTTTCTTT,CASSKSGLGNTEAFF,few,NA,TRBV2,TRBJ1-1
TGTGCCAGTAGGTCCAGGAACACTGAAGCTTTCTTT,CASRSRNTEAFF,NA,NA,TRBV19,TRBJ1-1
TGTGCCAGCAGCGTAGACGGGACAGCTAATTCACCCCTCCACTTT,CASSVDGTANSPLHF,NA,TRBD1,TRBV9,TRBJ1-6
TGTGCCAGCAGTCCAACAACAGGGTTCGATGGTGGTACGCAGTATTTT,CASSPTTGFDGGTQYF,many,NA,TRBV14,TRBJ2-3
TGTGCCAGCAGCTTACCCGAATCAGGGTTAAGAACTGAAGCTTTCTTT,CASSLPESGLRTEAFF,once,NA,TRBV7-9,TRBJ1-1
TGCGCCAGCAGCCAGCAAACAGGGAATAACTATGGCTACACCTTC,CASSQQTGNNYGYTF,few,NA,TRBV4-1,TRBJ1-2
TGTGCCAGCAACCGGGAAAACGAGCAGTACTTC,CASNRENEQYF,NA,NA,TRBV28,TRBJ2-7
TGTGCCAGTAACAGGGGGTTAAATCGGGACACTGAAGCTTTCTTT,CASNRGLNRDTEAFF,NA,TRBD1,TRBV9,TRBJ1-1
TGTGCCAGCAGCCTGCGCCGACAGACAGAAGCTTTCTTT,CASSLRRQTEAFF,NA,NA,TRBV11-2,TRBJ1-1
TGCAGCGTTGGACAGGACGAGAATGAAAAACTGTTTTTT,CSVGQDENEKLFF,NA,NA,TRBV29-1,TRBJ1-4
TGTGCCACCTGCGCTAGCGGGGTAACTACAGATACGCAGTATTTT,CATCASGVTTDTQYF,few,TRBD2,TRBV28,TRBJ2-3
TGTGCCAGCAGCCCGAGACCGGGACAGGGATCGTCGAAAGCTTTCTTT,CASSPRPGQGSSKAFF,few,TRBD1,TRBV5-8,TRBJ1-1
TGTGCCAGCAGTGAAGCAGGTGTGGCGGAATCCTACGAGCAGTACTTC,CASSEAGVAESYEQYF,NA,NA,TRBV2,TRBJ2-7
TGTGCCACCAGTGATGCGGGGGGCGGCTCCTACAATGAGCAGTTCTTC,CATSDAGGGSYNEQFF,NA,TRBD2,TRBV24-1,TRBJ2-1
TGCGCCAGCAGCCAAGGAACGGGAGCGGGCAATCAGCCCCAGCATTTT,CASSQGTGAGNQPQHF,NA,NA,TRBV4-1,TRBJ1-5
TGTGCCAGTAGTATTAATGGGGACAACTCCTACGAGCAGTACTTC,CASSINGDNSYEQYF,once,NA,TRBV19,TRBJ2-7
TGTGCCTGGAACCTGGGGAGCTTTGCCGGCTACACCTTC,CAWNLGSFAGYTF,few,NA,TRBV30,TRBJ1-2
TGCGCCAGCAAGGTGACAGGGGTAACCGGGGAGCTGTTTTTT,CASKVTGVTGELFF,NA,TRBD1,TRBV4-1,TRBJ2-2
TGTGCCAGCAGCCTAGCGGATGAGCAGTTCTTC,CASSLADEQFF,NA,TRBD2,TRBV5-6,TRBJ2-1
TGTGCCAGCAGCTTGGCCAGGACTGAAGCTTTCTTT,CASSLARTEAFF,NA,NA,TRBV5-7,TRBJ1-1
TGTGCCAGCAGCGCCCTTCCCACTAGCGGATCCTACGAGCAGTACTTC,CASSALPTSGSYEQYF,NA,TRBD2,TRBV9,TRBJ2-7
TGCGCCAGCAGCTTCGGAGGCACGGCAAGCTATGGCTACACCTTC,CASSFGGTASYGYTF,NA,NA,TRBV5-1,TRBJ1-2
TGTGCCAGCAGCGCGAAGGGAGGGGCAGGTTCACCCCTCCACTTT,CASSAKGGAGSPLHF,NA,NA,TRBV9,TRBJ1-6